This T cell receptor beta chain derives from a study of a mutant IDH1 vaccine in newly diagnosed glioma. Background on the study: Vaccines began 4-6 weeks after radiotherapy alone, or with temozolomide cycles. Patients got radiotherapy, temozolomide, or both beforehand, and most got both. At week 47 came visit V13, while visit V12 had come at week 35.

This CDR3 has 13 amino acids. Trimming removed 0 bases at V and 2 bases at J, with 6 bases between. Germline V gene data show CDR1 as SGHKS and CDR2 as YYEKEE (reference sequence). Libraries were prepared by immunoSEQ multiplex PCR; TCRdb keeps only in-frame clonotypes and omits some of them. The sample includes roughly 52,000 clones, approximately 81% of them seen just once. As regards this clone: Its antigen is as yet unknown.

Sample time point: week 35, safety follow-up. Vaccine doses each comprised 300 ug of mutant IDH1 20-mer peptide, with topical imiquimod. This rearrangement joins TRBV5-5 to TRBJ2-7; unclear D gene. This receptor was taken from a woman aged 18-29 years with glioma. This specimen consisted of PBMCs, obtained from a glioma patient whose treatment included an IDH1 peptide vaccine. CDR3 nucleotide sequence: TGTGCCAGCAGCTTGGGAGTGGCCTACGAGCAGTACTTC. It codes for CASSLGVAYEQYF.